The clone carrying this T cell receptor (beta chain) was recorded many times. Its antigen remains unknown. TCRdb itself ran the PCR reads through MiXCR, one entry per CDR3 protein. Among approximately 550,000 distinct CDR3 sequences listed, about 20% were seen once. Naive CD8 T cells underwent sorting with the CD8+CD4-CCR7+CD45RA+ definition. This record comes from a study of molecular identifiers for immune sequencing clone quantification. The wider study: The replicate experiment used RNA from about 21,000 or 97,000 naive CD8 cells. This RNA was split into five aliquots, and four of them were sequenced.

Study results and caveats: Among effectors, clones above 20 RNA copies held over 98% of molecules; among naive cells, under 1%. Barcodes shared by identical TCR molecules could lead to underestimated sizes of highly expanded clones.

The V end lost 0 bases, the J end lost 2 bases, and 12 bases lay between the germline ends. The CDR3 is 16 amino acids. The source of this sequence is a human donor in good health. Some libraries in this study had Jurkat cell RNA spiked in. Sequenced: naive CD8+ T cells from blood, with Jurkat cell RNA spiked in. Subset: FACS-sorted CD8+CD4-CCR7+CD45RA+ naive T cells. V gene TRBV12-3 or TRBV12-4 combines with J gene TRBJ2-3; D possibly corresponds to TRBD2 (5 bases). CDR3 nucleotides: TGTGCCAGCAGTTTAGCGAGGGTTTCCCTCACAGATACGCAGTATTTT. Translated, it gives CASSLARVSLTDTQYF.